Presented here are 22 T cell receptor beta chains from one specimen sequenced in a study of response to subunit inactivated influenza vaccine. One entry per CDR3 protein results from TCRdb running MiXCR on the RT-PCR reads. The sample holds hundreds of thousands of distinct CDR3 sequences, roughly 25% seen once. The source material was CD4+ T cells sorted from PBMCs, sampled around 5 days after vaccination. All receptors derive from a man aged 45 to 65 who received an inactivated influenza vaccine.

This clonotype occurred a few times. The rearrangement uses TRBV6-5 and TRBJ2-7; weak D call: TRBD1 (5 bases). The CDR3 totals 17 residues. CDR1 is MNHEY and CDR2 is SVGAGI in the germline V gene. Trimming took off 0 bases at V and 5 bases at J, with 20 bases between the two ends. The CDR3 DNA follows: TGTGCCAGCAGTTACTCGCGCCTTGAGGTCAGGGCAGACGAGCAGTACTTC. It encodes CASSYSRLEVRADEQYF.

The gene calls are TRBV5-1 and TRBJ2-3; D could derive from TRBD1 or TRBD2 (5 bases each). The germline V and J ends were trimmed by 4 bases and 2 bases, with 14 bases remaining between them. There are 15 residues in the CDR3. Germline V CDR1 and CDR2: SGHRS, YFSETQ. For the CDR3, the DNA is TGCGCCAGCAGCGTGGGGACCCCTGACACAGATACGCAGTATTTT. The encoded protein is CASSVGTPDTDTQYF.

J is TRBJ2-7 and V is TRBV12-3 or TRBV12-4, with 10 bases fitting TRBD2. With 3 bases clipped from V and 1 base from J, the junction kept 9 bases outside the gene matches. The length of the CDR3 is 17 residues. CDR3 residues: CASSFRPSGSVSYEQYF. In nucleotides, the CDR3 is TGTGCCAGCAGTTTTCGGCCTAGCGGGAGTGTATCCTACGAGCAGTACTTC.

This clonotype has just a few counts. The gene calls are TRBV7-9 and TRBJ2-2; the match to TRBD2 covers 10 bases. CDR1 SEHNR and CDR2 FQNEAQ come from the germline V gene (reference sequence). The CDR3 is 16 amino acids. V gave up 6 bases and J gave up 2 bases; unmatched junction bases: 6. CDR3 region: CASRRGLAENTGELFF. The CDR3 DNA follows: TGTGCCAGCAGACGAGGACTAGCGGAAAACACCGGGGAGCTGTTTTTT.

In its sample, this clonotype was seen many times. The chain combines TRBV28 with TRBJ2-5, with TRBD1 identical over 12 bases. Germline V lookup: CDR1 MDHEN, CDR2 SYDVKM. This CDR3 spans 18 amino acids. J was trimmed by 1 base and V by 5 bases; bases with no gene match: 11. For the CDR3, the DNA is TGTGCCAGCAGTCGCCGGGACAGGGGGCGCCGCCTCCAAGAGACCCAGTACTTC. Translation gives CASSRRDRGRRLQETQYF.

The chain recombines TRBV20-1 with TRBJ2-1, with no clear D. The CDR3 covers 14 residues. Between the trimmed V and J ends, which lost 0 bases and 4 bases, there was a span of 10 bases. CDR1 and CDR2 (germline): DFQATT, SNEGSKA (reference sequence). The CDR3 is CSARDRPRYNEQFF. CDR3 coding DNA: TGCAGTGCTAGAGATCGACCACGATACAATGAGCAGTTCTTC.

The V gene is TRBV12-3 or TRBV12-4, the J gene TRBJ2-7; 10 bases agree with TRBD1. The CDR3 has 13 residues. V shed 5 bases, J shed 6 bases, and the junction held 4 bases outside the gene matches. The CDR3 nucleotides are TGTGCCAGCAGTAAGGGGACAGGGGTCGAGCAGTACTTC. It yields the protein CASSKGTGVEQYF.

This clonotype was seen more than once but under ten times. The V call is TRBV25-1, the J call TRBJ2-7; TRBD1 is a possible D gene (6 bases). CDR1 is MGHDK and CDR2 is SYGVNS in the germline V gene. V was trimmed by 3 bases and J by 5 bases, leaving 14 bases between them. The CDR3 loop spans 14 amino acids. The DNA for the CDR3 is TGTGCCAGCAGTGACCCCACACAGGGTCACGAGCAGTACTTC. It translates to CASSDPTQGHEQYF.

This clonotype has only one observation. The V gene is TRBV5-6, the J gene TRBJ2-7; maybe TRBD1 (5 bases). Trimming pared 5 bases from V and 4 bases from J, leaving 25 bases between. Per the germline V gene, CDR1 is SGHDT and CDR2 is YYEEEE. The CDR3 contains 17 residues. The DNA for the CDR3 is TGTGCCAGCAGTCCGGGCCCTTTGAGGACATTTTTTTACGAGCAGTACTTC. This encodes CASSPGPLRTFFYEQYF.

The chain links TRBV5-1 to TRBJ2-3, with D tentatively TRBD1 (5 bases). Germline V lookup: CDR1 SGHRS, CDR2 YFSETQ. Trimming took 0 bases from V and 1 from J, leaving 6 bases between them. CDR3 size: 14 residues. Written as DNA, the CDR3 is TGCGCCAGCAGCTTGGAACAGGGCACAGATACGCAGTATTTT. Residues: CASSLEQGTDTQYF.

The V and J genes are TRBV20-1 and TRBJ2-7; the D gene is possibly TRBD2 (6 bases). Trimming removed 5 bases from V and 3 bases from J, with 17 bases in between. CDR1 and CDR2 from the germline V gene are DFQATT and SNEGSKA (reference sequence). This CDR3 comprises 14 residues. CDR3 nucleotide sequence: TGCAGTGCTGAATCGCGGGACCAGATCTACGAGCAGTACTTC. Residues: CSAESRDQIYEQYF.

The V gene is TRBV5-1, the J gene TRBJ2-7, with D possibly TRBD1 on 5 matching bases. The germline CDR1 and CDR2 sequences are SGHRS and YFSETQ. V shed 1 base and J shed 5 bases, with 13 bases lying between them. The CDR3 length is 14 residues. CDR3: CASSLLRRVDEQYF. The CDR3 DNA follows: TGCGCCAGCAGCTTGTTGCGCAGGGTTGACGAGCAGTACTTC.

The chain has TRBV5-1 and TRBJ1-4; 7 bases are shared with TRBD1. The germline V gene has CDR1 SGHRS and CDR2 YFSETQ. The CDR3 is made up of 16 amino acids. Trimming cost V 4 bases and J 2 bases; bases outside gene matches: 8. The CDR3 bases are TGCGCCAGCAGCCGAGGGACAGTATCCACTAATGAAAAACTGTTTTTT. It translates to CASSRGTVSTNEKLFF.

J is TRBJ2-2 and V is TRBV4-3; 12 positions agree with TRBD2. The CDR3 spans 16 residues. J gave up 5 bases and V 6 bases, and 7 bases lay outside the gene matches. Per germline, CDR1 LGHNA and CDR2 YSLEER. The CDR3 DNA is TGCGCCAGCAGGACCCTCGGACTAGCGGGGACCGGGGAGCTGTTTTTT. It translates to CASRTLGLAGTGELFF.

This clonotype was seen just once. This sequence joins TRBV6-2 or TRBV6-3 and TRBJ2-2; D is unresolved. The V end was cut by 5 bases, the J end by 1 base, with 17 bases between. The germline gives CDR1 MNHEY, CDR2 SVGEGT. The CDR3 covers 17 residues. The CDR3 sequence is CASSTLPARRNTGELFF. DNA of the CDR3: TGTGCCAGCAGTACCCTCCCGGCCCGACGGAACACCGGGGAGCTGTTTTTT.

V gene TRBV20-1 combines with J gene TRBJ2-1, with 8 bases fitting TRBD1. The length of the CDR3 is 15 residues. Per germline, CDR1 DFQATT and CDR2 SNEGSKA (reference sequence). The trim removed 5 bases at V and 0 bases at J, leaving 6 bases unmatched. The CDR3 sequence is CSAYPTGGSYNEQFF. CDR3 in DNA: TGCAGTGCTTACCCCACAGGGGGCTCCTACAATGAGCAGTTCTTC.

J is TRBJ2-6 and V is TRBV6-1, with D possibly TRBD2 on 7 matching bases. Germline V gives CDR1 MNHNS, CDR2 SASEGT. V was shortened by 2 bases and J by 1 base, with 15 bases between the two germline ends. The CDR3 is 18 amino acids. Written as DNA, the CDR3 is TGTGCCAGCAGTGAATTCGGGGGGCTCATTTCTGGGGCCAACGTCCTGACTTTC. Translation: CASSEFGGLISGANVLTF.

This clonotype was seen more than once but under ten times. The gene calls are TRBV29-1 and TRBJ2-1; either TRBD1 or TRBD2 may supply D (5 bases each). Trimming removed 6 bases at V and 7 bases at J, with 25 bases between. Germline lookup yields CDR1 SQVTM and CDR2 ANQGSEA. The CDR3 is made up of 16 amino acids. This chain's CDR3 is CSVVLLLRDRGNEQFF. The CDR3 DNA reads as TGCAGCGTAGTCCTACTACTCCGGGACCGAGGAAATGAGCAGTTCTTC.

V gene TRBV28 combines with J gene TRBJ2-3; tentative D call: TRBD2 (10 bases). The CDR3 is made up of 20 amino acids. Germline lookup yields CDR1 MDHEN and CDR2 SYDVKM. V was trimmed by 3 bases and J by 3 bases, leaving 28 bases between them. The CDR3, as DNA: TGTGCCAGCAGTTTGACAGGGGGGATAGCGGGAGGCCTCCGGACAGATACGCAGTATTTT. Protein product: CASSLTGGIAGGLRTDTQYF.

Only a few counts were recorded for this clonotype. CDR3: CASSGGGASTEAFF. The CDR3 coding sequence is TGCGCCAGCAGCGGAGGGGGCGCGAGCACTGAAGCTTTCTTT. J is TRBJ1-1 and V is TRBV5-1; 7 bases map to TRBD1. CDR3 length: 14 residues. The junction had 7 bases not matched to a gene; V was cut back by 4 bases and J by 4 bases. Germline V lookup: CDR1 SGHRS, CDR2 YFSETQ.

The table lists this clonotype with a few counts. The DNA of the CDR3 is TGCAGTGCTCCCTCGGGGGGCCCCGGGAACACTGAAGCTTTCTTT. Translating it yields CSAPSGGPGNTEAFF. This chain links TRBV20-1 with TRBJ1-1; tentatively, D is TRBD1 (6 bases). Germline V CDR1 and CDR2: DFQATT, SNEGSKA (reference sequence). The CDR3 has 15 amino acids. Deletions cut 5 bases from V and 1 base from J, with 17 bases between.

This clonotype was seen a few times. The V gene is TRBV7-8, the J gene TRBJ2-5; the D is unclear. Trimming shortened V by 1 base and J by 7 bases, and 13 bases separated the two germline ends. The germline V gene encodes CDR1 SGHVS and CDR2 FQNEAQ. The CDR3 is made up of 14 amino acids. DNA for the CDR3: TGTGCCAGCAGCTTAGATCGTCAGGCCAGGACCCAGTACTTC. This encodes CASSLDRQARTQYF.